The sequence of this TCR beta chain was determined in a study of cytomegalovirus exposure and HLA in healthy donors. Worth noting for this clone: What it binds is not known.

Vbeta (60) and Jbeta (13) primers were used in the PCR. Method: immunoSEQ multiplex PCR; TCRdb's copy keeps in-frame clones and lacks some. Among 90,000 to 150,000 clones listed, approximately 80% were seen once. The junction had 3 bases not matched to a gene; V was cut back by 0 bases and J by 2 bases. The CDR3 is made up of 16 amino acids. CDR1 is SGHRS and CDR2 is YFSETQ in the germline V gene. Regarding the study as a whole: Productive rates of about 90% or about 30% were seen for most TCR beta V segments in an earlier analysis.

Sequences were obtained from PBMCs. The receptor was derived from a man in his forties in good health and CMV-seropositive. The chain has TRBV5-1 and TRBJ2-7, with TRBD2 matching over 12 bases. The CDR3 nucleotides read TGCGCCAGCAGCTTGGCACTAGCGGGGGGTGCCTACGAGCAGTACTTC. It is translated as CASSLALAGGAYEQYF. Based on the CDR3 plus reference TRBV5-1 and TRBJ2-7, the full variable domain is KAGVTQTPRYLIKTRGQQVTLSCSPISGHRSVSWYQQTPGQGLQFLFEYFSETQRNKGNFPGRFSGRQFSNSRSEMNVSTLELGDSALYLCASSLALAGGAYEQYFGPGTRLTVT.